A few counts support the clone carrying this TCR beta chain. Antigen unknown. The sample belongs to a study of vaccination effects on CD4 cells after COVID-19. Study-level background: Samples that were drawn after vaccination came a median of 72 days after the second dose.

Study results and caveats: Marked clonal contraction was seen in infection- and vaccine-induced clones late after vaccination.

Profiled with immunoSEQ multiplex PCR; TCRdb holds only in-frame clones, not every one. The sample shows approximately 78,000 clones, approximately 82% of them seen only once. Before sequencing took place, the ViraFEST assay used viral peptide pools to expand antigen-specific CD4+ T cells. The authors isolated CD4+ T cells after about eleven days of culture. Participants got two doses of BNT162b2 or mRNA-1273 vaccine. On days 3 and 7, fresh IL-2 medium replaced half the medium. This sample comprised CD4+ T cells from PBMCs cultured with HCoV-229E spike peptides, obtained after COVID-19 vaccination. The sequence was obtained from a human donor who received a COVID-19 vaccine.

This CDR3 reads CASSVGGLQNEKLFF. The DNA for the CDR3 is TGTGCCAGCAGCGTAGGAGGGTTGCAGAATGAAAAACTGTTTTTT. This sequence joins TRBV9 and TRBJ1-4, with unresolved D. V lost 0 bases, J lost 5 bases, and 11 bases lay in between. Germline CDR1 is SGDLS and CDR2 is YYNGEE. CDR3 length: 15 residues.